The rows below give T cell receptor beta chains drawn from one sample of a study of OX40 agonist ivuxolimab in advanced cancers. Sequencing was performed with immunoSEQ multiplex PCR; in TCRdb, only in-frame clones are kept and a portion is missing. The table records tens of thousands of clones, more than 70% of them present only once. This sample comprised CD4+ or CD8+ T cells sorted from blood, obtained in a trial of the OX40 agonist ivuxolimab. The source of these receptors is an adult with an advanced solid tumor such as melanoma, head and neck, liver or kidney cancer. Both conserved end residues are part of each CDR3. The D gene is left open where the match is weak. The size field is filled for only some rows; it gives once, few, many or a size class.

d_gene: TRBD1; len: 15; j_gene: TRBJ1-4; v_gene: TRBV7-9; abundance: -; CDR3aa: CASSLVGGQGEKLFF; CDR3nt: TGTGCCAGCAGCTTAGTGGGTGGACAGGGTGAAAAACTGTTTTTT
d_gene: -; len: 14; j_gene: TRBJ1-2; v_gene: TRBV5-6; abundance: -; CDR3aa: CASSLGQGTYGYTF; CDR3nt: TGTGCCAGCAGCTTGGGGCAGGGAACCTATGGCTACACCTTC
d_gene: -; len: 16; j_gene: TRBJ2-3; v_gene: TRBV15; abundance: once; CDR3aa: CATSRTGEASTDTQYF; CDR3nt: TGTGCCACCAGCAGGACGGGAGAAGCTAGCACAGATACGCAGTATTTT
d_gene: TRBD1; len: 15; j_gene: TRBJ1-5; v_gene: TRBV7-2; abundance: -; CDR3aa: CASSLGQGAAQPQHF; CDR3nt: TGTGCCAGCAGCTTAGGTCAGGGGGCGGCTCAGCCCCAGCATTTT
d_gene: -; len: 13; j_gene: TRBJ1-2; v_gene: TRBV6-1; abundance: -; CDR3aa: CASSELSGNGYTF; CDR3nt: TGTGCCAGCAGTGAGCTATCCGGGAATGGCTACACCTTC
d_gene: TRBD2; len: 18; j_gene: TRBJ2-2; v_gene: TRBV4-1; abundance: -; CDR3aa: CASSQQDELAGGPGELFF; CDR3nt: TGCGCCAGCAGCCAACAGGACGAGCTAGCGGGGGGGCCCGGGGAGCTGTTTTTT
d_gene: TRBD1; len: 16; j_gene: TRBJ1-1; v_gene: TRBV2; abundance: -; CDR3aa: CASGSRDRGPNTEAFF; CDR3nt: TGTGCCAGCGGGTCCAGGGACAGGGGGCCGAACACTGAAGCTTTCTTT
d_gene: TRBD1; len: 16; j_gene: TRBJ2-6; v_gene: TRBV7-9; abundance: -; CDR3aa: CASSTTGEAGANVLTF; CDR3nt: TGTGCCAGCAGCACAACAGGGGAAGCTGGGGCCAACGTCCTGACTTTC
d_gene: TRBD1; len: 15; j_gene: TRBJ2-7; v_gene: TRBV7-2; abundance: -; CDR3aa: CASSARTGDTYEQYF; CDR3nt: TGTGCCAGCAGCGCAAGGACAGGGGATACCTACGAGCAGTACTTC
d_gene: -; len: 15; j_gene: TRBJ1-6; v_gene: TRBV6-6; abundance: -; CDR3aa: CASGGIGTWRSPLHF; CDR3nt: TGTGCCAGCGGTGGGATCGGGACGTGGAGGTCACCCCTCCACTTT
d_gene: -; len: 18; j_gene: TRBJ2-4; v_gene: TRBV12-5; abundance: -; CDR3aa: CASGLVRIADMAKNIQYF; CDR3nt: TGTGCTAGTGGTTTGGTAAGAATAGCTGATATGGCCAAAAACATTCAGTACTTC
d_gene: -; len: 16; j_gene: TRBJ2-1; v_gene: TRBV5-5; abundance: -; CDR3aa: CASSQSQWGAYNEQFF; CDR3nt: TGTGCCAGCAGTCAGTCTCAGTGGGGCGCCTACAATGAGCAGTTCTTC
d_gene: -; len: 13; j_gene: TRBJ1-2; v_gene: TRBV5-1; abundance: -; CDR3aa: CASSLAGENGYTF; CDR3nt: TGCGCCAGCAGCTTGGCCGGGGAGAACGGCTACACCTTC
d_gene: -; len: 14; j_gene: TRBJ1-6; v_gene: TRBV5-6; abundance: -; CDR3aa: CASSFTTGNSPLHF; CDR3nt: TGTGCCAGCAGCTTTACGACAGGCAATTCACCCCTCCACTTT
d_gene: -; len: 15; j_gene: TRBJ1-1; v_gene: TRBV15; abundance: -; CDR3aa: CATSRDYVEGRVAFF; CDR3nt: TGTGCCACCAGCAGAGACTATGTGGAAGGGCGGGTGGCTTTCTTT
d_gene: TRBD2; len: 18; j_gene: TRBJ2-3; v_gene: TRBV5-4; abundance: -; CDR3aa: CASSLSGLAGGSTDTQYF; CDR3nt: TGTGCCAGCAGCTTATCGGGACTAGCGGGGGGAAGCACAGATACGCAGTATTTT
d_gene: -; len: 13; j_gene: TRBJ1-3; v_gene: TRBV9; abundance: -; CDR3aa: CASSVANGNTIYF; CDR3nt: TGTGCCAGCAGCGTAGCAAATGGAAACACCATATATTTT
d_gene: -; len: 13; j_gene: TRBJ1-1; v_gene: TRBV11-2; abundance: -; CDR3aa: CASSYRVGTEAFF; CDR3nt: TGTGCCAGCAGCTACAGGGTTGGCACTGAAGCTTTCTTT
d_gene: -; len: 14; j_gene: TRBJ2-7; v_gene: TRBV6-1; abundance: few; CDR3aa: CASGTLGGGHEQYF; CDR3nt: TGTGCCAGCGGCACCCTTGGGGGCGGCCACGAGCAGTACTTC
d_gene: TRBD2; len: 17; j_gene: TRBJ2-6; v_gene: TRBV27; abundance: -; CDR3aa: CASSTILGGAGANVLTF; CDR3nt: TGTGCCAGCAGCACCATCCTTGGGGGGGCTGGGGCCAACGTCCTGACTTTC
d_gene: -; len: 15; j_gene: TRBJ2-7; v_gene: TRBV28; abundance: -; CDR3aa: CASNESGRGSYEQYF; CDR3nt: TGTGCCAGTAACGAATCGGGGAGGGGGTCCTACGAGCAGTACTTC
d_gene: -; len: 13; j_gene: TRBJ1-2; v_gene: TRBV25-1; abundance: -; CDR3aa: CASSEYRGRGYTF; CDR3nt: TGTGCCAGCAGTGAATACCGAGGCAGAGGCTACACCTTC
d_gene: -; len: 16; j_gene: TRBJ2-6; v_gene: TRBV30; abundance: -; CDR3aa: CACQPGPRSGANVLTF; CDR3nt: TGTGCCTGTCAACCAGGCCCGCGCTCTGGGGCCAACGTCCTGACTTTC
d_gene: -; len: 13; j_gene: TRBJ1-2; v_gene: TRBV7-2; abundance: -; CDR3aa: CASSPGRGEGYTF; CDR3nt: TGTGCCAGCAGCCCCGGCAGAGGCGAGGGCTACACCTTC
d_gene: TRBD2; len: 14; j_gene: TRBJ2-5; v_gene: TRBV5-6; abundance: -; CDR3aa: CASSVRTSGETQYF; CDR3nt: TGTGCCAGCAGCGTCCGGACTAGCGGGGAGACCCAGTACTTC
d_gene: -; len: 12; j_gene: TRBJ2-3; v_gene: TRBV2; abundance: -; CDR3aa: CASLPLVDTQYF; CDR3nt: TGTGCCAGCTTACCATTAGTGGATACGCAGTATTTT
d_gene: TRBD1; len: 13; j_gene: TRBJ1-5; v_gene: TRBV29-1; abundance: -; CDR3aa: CSARTGVLQPQHF; CDR3nt: TGCAGCGCCCGGACAGGGGTGCTACAGCCCCAGCATTTT
d_gene: TRBD1; len: 17; j_gene: TRBJ1-4; v_gene: TRBV5-1; abundance: -; CDR3aa: CASSFNPGQGVMEKLFF; CDR3nt: TGCGCCAGCAGCTTCAACCCGGGACAGGGGGTGATGGAAAAACTGTTTTTT
d_gene: -; len: 12; j_gene: TRBJ1-2; v_gene: TRBV7-2; abundance: -; CDR3aa: CASSLGYYGYTF; CDR3nt: TGTGCCAGCAGCTTGGGGTACTATGGCTACACCTTC
d_gene: -; len: 13; j_gene: TRBJ1-1; v_gene: TRBV7-3; abundance: -; CDR3aa: CASSLKVNTEAFF; CDR3nt: TGTGCCAGCAGCCTAAAGGTGAACACTGAAGCTTTCTTT
d_gene: -; len: 10; j_gene: TRBJ1-1; v_gene: TRBV20-1; abundance: few; CDR3aa: CSTGYTEAFF; CDR3nt: TGCAGTACAGGGTACACTGAAGCTTTCTTT
d_gene: -; len: 15; j_gene: TRBJ1-5; v_gene: TRBV4-2; abundance: -; CDR3aa: CASSPYYMGKEPQHF; CDR3nt: TGTGCCAGCAGCCCGTATTACATGGGGAAGGAGCCCCAGCATTTT
d_gene: -; len: 16; j_gene: TRBJ2-3; v_gene: TRBV7-8; abundance: -; CDR3aa: CASSLLGAVGAGTQYF; CDR3nt: TGTGCCAGCAGCTTATTAGGAGCGGTGGGGGCCGGAACGCAGTATTTT
d_gene: TRBD1; len: 16; j_gene: TRBJ1-1; v_gene: TRBV5-1; abundance: -; CDR3aa: CASSLVGSTGGTEAFF; CDR3nt: TGCGCCAGCAGCTTGGTTGGGTCGACAGGGGGCACTGAAGCTTTCTTT
d_gene: TRBD2; len: 16; j_gene: TRBJ2-7; v_gene: TRBV5-4; abundance: -; CDR3aa: CASSYRGLAGGHEQYF; CDR3nt: TGTGCCAGCAGCTATCGGGGCTTAGCGGGGGGGCACGAGCAGTACTTC
d_gene: -; len: 18; j_gene: TRBJ2-6; v_gene: TRBV7-6; abundance: -; CDR3aa: CASSLAPGQSIGANVLTF; CDR3nt: TGTGCCAGCAGCTTAGCGCCGGGACAATCAATTGGGGCCAACGTCCTGACTTTC
d_gene: -; len: 13; j_gene: TRBJ1-2; v_gene: TRBV5-1; abundance: -; CDR3aa: CASSLDGNYGYTF; CDR3nt: TGCGCCAGCAGCTTGGACGGTAACTATGGCTACACCTTC
d_gene: TRBD1; len: 17; j_gene: TRBJ1-6; v_gene: TRBV7-6; abundance: -; CDR3aa: CASSLGVYRGANSPLHF; CDR3nt: TGTGCCAGCAGCTTAGGGGTCTACAGGGGCGCTAATTCACCCCTCCACTTT
d_gene: TRBD1; len: 14; j_gene: TRBJ2-3; v_gene: TRBV10-3; abundance: once; CDR3aa: CAISGQGGTDTQYF; CDR3nt: TGTGCCATCAGCGGACAGGGTGGCACAGATACGCAGTATTTT
d_gene: -; len: 15; j_gene: TRBJ1-5; v_gene: TRBV28; abundance: -; CDR3aa: CASSLLEKIRSVQHF; CDR3nt: TGTGCCAGCAGTTTATTGGAAAAAATCCGGTCGGTCCAGCATTTT